A single sample gave rise to the 27 T cell receptor beta chains below, sequenced in a study of OX40 agonist ivuxolimab in advanced cancers. Generated by immunoSEQ multiplex PCR, the TCRdb table keeps only in-frame clones and is missing some. The sample lists 43,000 or so clones, around nine tenths occurring once. The sequences come from CD4+ or CD8+ T cells sorted from blood, collected in a trial of the OX40 agonist ivuxolimab. The receptors stem from an adult with an advanced solid tumor such as melanoma, head and neck, liver or kidney cancer.

The chain recombines TRBV28 with TRBJ2-7; D perhaps matches TRBD2 (6 bases). The CDR3 runs 13 residues. Germline V gene lookup returns CDR1 MDHEN and CDR2 SYDVKM. V shed 2 bases and J shed 2 bases, with 7 bases lying between them. This CDR3 is CASSLPGAYEQYF. CDR3 DNA: TGTGCCAGCAGTTTACCGGGGGCCTACGAGCAGTACTTC.

The chain uses TRBV5-1 and TRBJ1-1; D is unresolved. Looked up from germline, CDR1 is SGHRS and CDR2 is YFSETQ. The CDR3 is 14 amino acids. Trimming pared 4 bases from V and 1 base from J, leaving 11 bases between. The CDR3 sequence: CASSAVDPNTEAFF. CDR3 nucleotide sequence: TGCGCCAGCAGCGCCGTAGATCCGAACACTGAAGCTTTCTTT.

This clone occurred a few times. This rearrangement joins TRBV11-2 to TRBJ2-7, with 8 bases that match TRBD1. Germline values: CDR1 SGHAT, CDR2 FQNNGV. With V trimmed by 5 bases and J by 6 bases, 3 bases remained unmatched. CDR3 size: 12 residues. The CDR3 spells CASSPDRGEQYF. In DNA form, the CDR3 reads TGTGCCAGCAGCCCTGACAGGGGCGAGCAGTACTTC.

The gene calls are TRBV4-2 and TRBJ1-5; 9 bases are shared with TRBD1. Germline V CDR1 and CDR2: LGHNA, YNFKEQ. The CDR3 runs to 16 residues. Losses at the gene ends were 0 bases for V and 5 bases for J; bases not matched to a gene: 5. The CDR3 coding sequence is TGTGCCAGCAGCCAAGATTCGGACAGGGGATATCAGCCCCAGCATTTT. It yields the protein CASSQDSDRGYQPQHF.

Comments on this clone: Sequence at one end of the junction differs from germline and may be a read error. The rearrangement uses TRBV7-7 and TRBJ2-5, with D maybe TRBD2 (5 bases). This CDR3 contains 14 residues. Germline lookup yields CDR1 SSHAT and CDR2 FNYEAQ (reference sequence). CDR3 DNA: TGTGCTAGCAGCTTAGCGTATAGGGCAGAGACCCAGTACTTC. This sequence encodes CASSLAYRAETQYF.

This chain links TRBV6-5 with TRBJ1-5, with D uncertain. The CDR3 has 13 residues. Trimming took off 5 bases at V and 3 bases at J, with 8 bases between the two ends. The germline V gene encodes CDR1 MNHEY and CDR2 SVGAGI. The CDR3 loop is CASSRANNQPQHF. The CDR3 bases are TGTGCCAGCAGTCGGGCAAACAATCAGCCCCAGCATTTT.

The V and J genes are TRBV28 and TRBJ2-7; a weak D match, TRBD1 (5 bases). Germline V gene data show CDR1 as MDHEN and CDR2 as SYDVKM. The germline V and J ends were trimmed by 5 bases and 2 bases, with 7 bases remaining between them. CDR3 length equals 12 residues. CDR3 protein: CASSAGTYEQYF. The CDR3 DNA reads TGTGCCAGCAGTGCAGGGACCTACGAGCAGTACTTC.

The chain uses TRBV9 and TRBJ2-7; weak D call: TRBD1 (6 bases). Trimming took off 4 bases at V and 10 bases at J, with 15 bases between the two ends. The CDR3 sequence is 12 residues long. Germline V gene sequence: CDR1 SGDLS, CDR2 YYNGEE. The CDR3 here is CASSPSNRVQYF. CDR3 in DNA: TGTGCCAGCAGCCCCTCCAACAGGGTACAGTACTTC. Combining the CDR3 with reference TRBV9 and TRBJ2-7 gives the whole variable domain DSGVTQTPKHLITATGQRVTLRCSPRSGDLSVYWYQQSLDQGLQFLIQYYNGEERAKGNILERFSAQQFPDLHSELNLSSLELGDSALYFCASSPSNRVQYFGPGTRLTVT.

V gene TRBV28 combines with J gene TRBJ2-1; D perhaps matches TRBD2 (6 bases). The CDR3 runs to 14 residues. The V gene's germline CDR1 is MDHEN and CDR2 SYDVKM. Between the trimmed V and J ends, which lost 0 bases and 6 bases, there was a span of 9 bases. CDR3 protein: CASSLWTSGNEQFF. CDR3 nucleotide sequence: TGTGCCAGCAGTTTATGGACTAGTGGCAATGAGCAGTTCTTC.

This clone came up a few times. The CDR3 DNA is TGTGCCAGCAGCGTAGGAGGCGGGTCAGATACGCAGTATTTT. Translated, it gives CASSVGGGSDTQYF. V usage is TRBV9 and J usage is TRBJ2-3, with a weak D call TRBD2 (5 bases). CDR3 length equals 14 residues. V was pared by 0 bases and J by 4 bases, with 9 bases between. The germline V gene has CDR1 SGDLS and CDR2 YYNGEE.

The CDR3 sequence is CASSVAGHEQYF. The CDR3 DNA reads TGTGCCAGCAGTGTGGCAGGGCACGAGCAGTACTTC. The V and J genes are TRBV25-1 and TRBJ2-7, with a tentative D call TRBD1 (5 bases). V shed 4 bases and J shed 5 bases, with 9 bases lying between them. The CDR3 covers 12 residues. CDR1 is MGHDK and CDR2 is SYGVNS in the germline V gene.

J is TRBJ1-1 and V is TRBV5-4; the D gene is possibly TRBD1 (5 bases). Germline V gene sequence: CDR1 SGHNT, CDR2 YYREEE (reference sequence). Trimming stripped 6 bases from V and 3 bases from J, with 18 bases between. CDR3 size: 15 residues. The CDR3 here is CASNPRGVSDTEAFF. The CDR3 bases are TGTGCCAGCAATCCCCGGGGGGTTTCTGACACTGAAGCTTTCTTT.

The rearrangement uses TRBV16 and TRBJ2-4, with TRBD1 matching 9 bases. The V segment lost 1 base and the J segment 5 bases; nucleotides outside the gene matches: 6. The CDR3 extends over 16 amino acids. Looked up from germline, CDR1 is KGHSY and CDR2 is FQNENV. The CDR3 DNA is TGTGCCAGCAGCCAATACTGGAGGACAGGGGAAAACATTCAGTACTTC. As protein: CASSQYWRTGENIQYF.

The chain uses TRBV5-1 and TRBJ2-5, with 7 bases identical to TRBD1. CDR1 and CDR2 from the germline V gene are SGHRS and YFSETQ. The CDR3 has 15 residues. Unmatched junction bases numbered 6, after V lost 0 bases and J lost 4 bases. CDR3 loop: CASSLVDRAGETQYF. Written as DNA, the CDR3 is TGCGCCAGCAGCTTGGTTGACAGGGCGGGAGAGACCCAGTACTTC.

J is TRBJ2-7 and V is TRBV20-1; D gene unclear. This CDR3 spans 11 amino acids. Per the germline V gene, CDR1 is DFQATT and CDR2 is SNEGSKA (reference sequence). V was clipped by 5 bases and J by 3 bases, with 8 bases between them. The CDR3 region is CSAWGNYEQYF. CDR3 nucleotide sequence: TGCAGTGCTTGGGGAAACTACGAGCAGTACTTC.

The chain couples TRBV6-1 to TRBJ2-3, with a possible D match to TRBD2 (6 bases). CDR3 length: 15 amino acids. CDR1 is MNHNS and CDR2 is SASEGT in the germline V gene. The ends were cut back, 8 bases at V and 0 bases at J, with 15 bases in the middle. CDR3 amino acids: CASSDRSGSTDTQYF. The CDR3 bases are TGTGCCAGCTCTGACCGCAGCGGGAGCACAGATACGCAGTATTTT.

This chain links TRBV18 with TRBJ2-2; 10 bases are shared with TRBD1. The V gene's germline CDR1 is KGHSH and CDR2 LQKENI. V trimming: 3 bases; J trimming: 5 bases; junction bases outside the gene matches: 12. CDR3 length equals 18 residues. CDR3 nucleotide sequence: TGTGCCAGCTCACCGAAGACAGGGGGCGTTGGAAAAACCGGGGAGCTGTTTTTT. Translated, it gives CASSPKTGGVGKTGELFF.

This chain joins TRBV6-4 and TRBJ2-2; D unresolved. Germline V gives CDR1 MRHNA, CDR2 SNTAGT. This CDR3 is 13 amino acids long. V lost 0 bases, J lost 4 bases, and 3 bases lay in between. The CDR3 sequence is CASSDSGTGELFF. The DNA for the CDR3 is TGTGCCAGCAGTGACTCGGGCACCGGGGAGCTGTTTTTT.

About this clone itself: An end of the junction does not agree with germline; a read error may underlie this. V is TRBV7-7 and J is TRBJ2-3; 12 bases fit TRBD2. Germline CDR1 reads SSHAT; CDR2 reads FNYEAQ (reference sequence). The CDR3 runs to 15 residues. The CDR3 sequence: CASSLFGTSGDTQYF. The CDR3 DNA is TGTGCTAGCAGCTTATTCGGGACTAGCGGGGATACGCAGTATTTT. Full variable domain (rest looked up from reference TRBV7-7 and TRBJ2-3): GAGVSQSPRYKVTKRGQDVTLRCDPISSHATLYWYQQALGQGPEFLTYFNYEAQPDKSGLPSDRFSAERPEGSISTLTIQRTEQRDSAMYRCASSLFGTSGDTQYFGPGTRLTVL.

The rearrangement links TRBV9 to TRBJ2-1; D unresolved. The germline V gene has CDR1 SGDLS and CDR2 YYNGEE. The length of the CDR3 is 15 residues. Trimming stripped 1 base from V and 0 bases from J, with 8 bases between. CDR3 nucleotide sequence: TGTGCCAGCAGCGTAAGGACCACCTCCTACAATGAGCAGTTCTTC. This codes for CASSVRTTSYNEQFF. Combining the CDR3 with reference TRBV9 and TRBJ2-1 gives the whole variable domain DSGVTQTPKHLITATGQRVTLRCSPRSGDLSVYWYQQSLDQGLQFLIQYYNGEERAKGNILERFSAQQFPDLHSELNLSSLELGDSALYFCASSVRTTSYNEQFFGPGTRLTVL.

The chain joins TRBV10-3 to TRBJ2-3, with TRBD1 identical over 9 bases. J was trimmed by 4 bases and V by 6 bases; bases with no gene match: 11. The CDR3 runs 16 residues. The germline CDR1 and CDR2 sequences are ENHRY and SYGVKD. The CDR3 nucleotides are TGTGCCATCAGGGGACAGGGTCCAGGGATCCCAGATACGCAGTATTTT. Protein product: CAIRGQGPGIPDTQYF.

The chain joins TRBV6-5 to TRBJ1-1; unclear D gene. Trimming took off 7 bases at V and 0 bases at J, with 15 bases between the two ends. The CDR3 covers 15 residues. Germline CDR1 MNHEY, CDR2 SVGAGI. The DNA for the CDR3 is TGTGCCAGCACCAAATCGACGGTCATGAACACTGAAGCTTTCTTT. Residues: CASTKSTVMNTEAFF.

V is TRBV5-1 and J is TRBJ2-7, with 13 bases fitting TRBD2. Germline V gene sequence: CDR1 SGHRS, CDR2 YFSETQ. The CDR3 has 14 residues. Trimming cost V 5 bases and J 5 bases; bases outside gene matches: 4. The CDR3 protein is CASRPLAGGDEQYF. The CDR3 nucleotides read TGCGCCAGCAGACCACTAGCGGGAGGGGACGAGCAGTACTTC.

This chain uses TRBV18 with TRBJ2-7; 8 bases line up with TRBD2. Germline lookup yields CDR1 KGHSH and CDR2 LQKENI. J gave up 0 bases and V 3 bases, and 4 bases lay outside the gene matches. The CDR3 runs to 15 residues. This CDR3 reads CASSPYSGDSYEQYF. In nucleotides, the CDR3 is TGTGCCAGCTCACCTTATAGCGGGGACTCCTACGAGCAGTACTTC.

The chain recombines TRBV9 with TRBJ2-7; D gene uncertain. The germline V and J ends were trimmed by 0 bases and 5 bases, with 9 bases remaining between them. Germline CDR1 is SGDLS and CDR2 is YYNGEE. CDR3 length equals 13 residues. CDR3 in DNA: TGTGCCAGCAGCGTAGCATTTGGCGACGAGCAGTACTTC. It specifies CASSVAFGDEQYF.

This CDR3 reads CASSQDGSSYNSPLHF. In DNA, the CDR3 is TGTGCCAGCAGCCAAGATGGAAGCTCCTATAATTCACCCCTCCACTTT. The J gene is TRBJ1-6, the V gene TRBV14; no definite D call. The germline gives CDR1 SGHDN, CDR2 FVKESK. The V end was cut by 0 bases, the J end by 0 bases, with 6 bases between. CDR3 length: 16 amino acids.

This chain connects TRBV5-1 to TRBJ1-3; 8 nucleotides match TRBD1. V was clipped by 4 bases and J by 5 bases; unmatched bases: 5. The CDR3 has 14 residues. Germline values: CDR1 SGHRS, CDR2 YFSETQ. In DNA, the CDR3 is TGCGCCAGCAGCACTTCAGGGGGCAGAAACACCATATATTTT. It specifies CASSTSGGRNTIYF.